This T cell receptor beta chain was retrieved from a study of radiotherapy plus CTLA-4 blockade in lung cancer. The study's findings and limits: Expansion in blood of tumor-derived TCR clones was seen after radiotherapy plus ipilimumab.

After removal of 0 bases from V and 7 bases from J, the junction contained 6 bases not matched to a gene. CDR3 length: 15 amino acids. Germline loops: CDR1 MGHRA, CDR2 YSYEKL. In the case of this clone: The antigen is undetermined.

Sequenced by immunoSEQ multiplex PCR; TCRdb stores in-frame clones only, minus some. Among 35,000 or so clones listed, around 85% were seen once. The sequence was obtained from a human donor with non-small cell lung cancer who had stable disease on radiotherapy plus ipilimumab. Sequenced here: peripheral blood, sampled from a patient treated with radiotherapy plus ipilimumab. V is TRBV4-1 and J is TRBJ1-1; 9 nucleotides line up with TRBD1. This CDR3 reads CASSQEGTGRGEAFF. Here the CDR3 DNA reads TGCGCCAGCAGCCAAGAGGGGACAGGGAGGGGTGAAGCTTTCTTT.